What follows are 24 T cell receptor beta chains derived from one specimen sequenced in a study of radiation and T cells in renal cell carcinoma. Stated time point: blood 4 weeks post-SBRT, at nephrectomy. The treatment denotes: 15 Gy SBRT to primary tumor, nephrectomy 4 weeks later. The table came from immunoSEQ multiplex PCR; TCRdb's copy has only in-frame clones and leaves some out. The sample includes some 80,000 clones, 83% of them seen just once. The source was blood, collected from a patient whose treatment included radiotherapy and nephrectomy. These receptors originate from a woman aged 55-75 years with renal cell carcinoma.

The chain combines TRBV20-1 with TRBJ1-4; D ambiguous. V was pared by 6 bases and J by 4 bases, with 6 bases between. CDR3 length: 11 amino acids. Germline V gene sequence: CDR1 DFQATT, CDR2 SNEGSKA (reference sequence). The CDR3 DNA is TGCAGTGCCCATATTAATGAAAAACTGTTTTTT. It encodes CSAHINEKLFF.

The chain is built from TRBV25-1 and TRBJ2-4; the D gene is possibly TRBD1 (6 bases). The ends were cut back, 11 bases at V and 8 bases at J, with 13 bases in the middle. From germline, CDR1 is MGHDK and CDR2 SYGVNS. The CDR3 spans 11 residues. CDR3 loop: CAAGRTDIQYF. The CDR3 region has the DNA TGTGCCGCAGGGCGGACAGACATTCAGTACTTC.

CDR3 loop: CASSSLREGRSGELFF. The CDR3 nucleotides read TGTGCCAGCAGCTCCCTAAGGGAGGGCCGGTCCGGGGAGCTGTTTTTT. This sequence joins TRBV11-2 and TRBJ2-2, with 7 bases identical to TRBD2. Trimming removed 4 bases from V and 6 bases from J; junction bases left unmatched: 11. Germline CDR1 and CDR2: SGHAT and FQNNGV. This CDR3 contains 16 residues. The full variable domain, its missing parts supplied by reference TRBV11-2 and TRBJ2-2, is EAGVAQSPRYKIIEKRQSVAFWCNPISGHATLYWYQQILGQGPKLLIQFQNNGVVDDSQLPKDRFSAERLKGVDSTLKIQPAKLEDSAVYLCASSSLREGRSGELFFGEGSRLTVL.

The V call is TRBV18, the J call TRBJ2-7; no clear D. This CDR3 region has 11 residues. Germline CDR1 reads KGHSH; CDR2 reads LQKENI. The V gene lost 2 bases and the J gene lost 3 bases, with 2 bases spanning the gap. The CDR3 spells CASSPNYEQYF. CDR3 DNA: TGTGCCAGCTCACCAAACTACGAGCAGTACTTC.

This clone was detected once. This rearrangement joins TRBV19 to TRBJ1-5; TRBD1 aligns across 9 bases. The CDR3 sequence is 14 residues long. Germline CDR1 reads LNHDA; CDR2 reads SQIVND (reference sequence). The V and J ends lost 5 bases and 11 bases, in that order; junction bases with no gene match: 10. The CDR3 DNA reads as TGTGCCAGTAGTGGGGGACAGGGAGTTTTAACCCAGCATTTT. It specifies CASSGGQGVLTQHF.

The chain links TRBV6-5 to TRBJ1-1, with 8 bases aligning to TRBD1. CDR1 MNHEY and CDR2 SVGAGI come from the germline V gene. The V gene end was trimmed by 6 bases and the J gene end by 4 bases; junction bases not matched to a gene: 4. The CDR3 is made up of 13 amino acids. Written as DNA, the CDR3 is TGTGCCAGCAGCCCTGACAGGGGCACTGAAGCTTTCTTT. Protein sequence: CASSPDRGTEAFF.

Only one count was recorded for this clone. This chain's CDR3 is CASSLGTGVTDTQYF. The DNA for the CDR3 is TGCGCCAGCAGCCTCGGGACAGGGGTCACAGATACGCAGTATTTT. This chain connects TRBV5-1 to TRBJ2-3; 10 bases are a match to TRBD1. Germline CDR1 reads SGHRS; CDR2 reads YFSETQ. V was pared by 4 bases and J by 2 bases, with 4 bases of the junction left unmatched. This CDR3 contains 15 residues.

DNA of the CDR3: TGTGCCAGCAGGAGGGACGGATCAACTAATGAAAAACTGTTTTTT. Amino acid sequence: CASRRDGSTNEKLFF. The chain uses TRBV2 and TRBJ1-4; D might be TRBD1 (5 bases). V lost 6 bases, J lost 0 bases, and 11 bases lay in between. The CDR3 loop spans 15 amino acids. CDR1 is SNHLY, CDR2 FYNNEI, per germline.

This rearrangement joins TRBV2 to TRBJ2-2, with TRBD1 matching over 7 bases. From germline, CDR1 is SNHLY and CDR2 FYNNEI. J gave up 3 bases and V 8 bases, and 9 bases lay outside the gene matches. CDR3 length: 15 residues. The CDR3 DNA is TGTGCCAGCGAGGGGGCCGTAGGGTACACCGGGGAGCTGTTTTTT. This sequence encodes CASEGAVGYTGELFF.

The V call is TRBV7-9, the J call TRBJ2-7; tentatively, D is TRBD1 (5 bases). The CDR3 spans 13 residues. V lost 5 bases, J lost 3 bases, and 11 bases lay in between. Germline CDR1 reads SEHNR; CDR2 reads FQNEAQ (reference sequence). CDR3 DNA sequence: TGTGCCAGCAGCCCGCCCAGGGTCTACGAGCAGTACTTC. Protein: CASSPPRVYEQYF. The full variable domain, rest sourced from reference TRBV7-9 and TRBJ2-7, is DTGVSQNPRHKITKRGQNVTFRCDPISEHNRLYWYRQTLGQGPEFLTYFQNEAQLEKSRLLSDRFSAERPKGSFSTLEIQRTEQGDSAMYLCASSPPRVYEQYFGPGTRLTVT.

The chain is built from TRBV9 and TRBJ2-3, with 7 bases fitting TRBD1. Losses at the gene ends were 4 bases for V and 0 bases for J; bases not matched to a gene: 5. The CDR3 runs 15 residues. Per germline, CDR1 SGDLS and CDR2 YYNGEE. CDR3 region: CASSPRDSSTDTQYF. CDR3 coding DNA: TGTGCCAGCAGCCCGAGGGACAGTAGCACAGATACGCAGTATTTT.

The chain couples TRBV7-2 to TRBJ2-7; TRBD2 agrees at 8 bases. Unmatched junction bases numbered 13, after V lost 5 bases and J lost 1 base. Germline-derived CDR1 and CDR2 are SGHTA and FQGNSA. The CDR3 is 17 residues long. CDR3 residues: CASSPPGGGIKSYEQYF. Written as DNA, the CDR3 is TGTGCCAGCAGCCCCCCCGGGGGGGGGATTAAATCCTACGAGCAGTACTTC.

The chain employs TRBV28 and TRBJ1-2; perhaps TRBD1 as D (5 bases). Germline CDR1 and CDR2: MDHEN and SYDVKM. V was trimmed by 5 bases and J by 6 bases, leaving 16 bases between them. This CDR3 is 14 amino acids long. This CDR3 is CASSLRVPINGYTF. The CDR3 coding sequence is TGTGCCAGCAGTCTCAGGGTCCCAATAAATGGCTACACCTTC.

The CDR3: CASSPKQGGPVPEAFF. CDR3 nucleotides: TGTGCCAGCAGCCCAAAACAGGGGGGGCCGGTACCTGAAGCTTTCTTT. The chain uses TRBV7-2 and TRBJ1-1; 8 bases are a match to TRBD1. This CDR3 is built from 16 residues. J was trimmed by 6 bases and V by 5 bases; bases with no gene match: 14. The germline gives CDR1 SGHTA, CDR2 FQGNSA.

The genes are TRBV18 and TRBJ2-7; TRBD1 matches 12 bases. The J segment lost 4 bases and the V segment lost 4 bases, leaving 5 bases of the junction unmatched. Per germline, CDR1 KGHSH and CDR2 LQKENI. The CDR3 has 15 amino acids. In DNA form, the CDR3 reads TGTGCCAGCTCACGACCGGGACAGGGGGCGTACGAGCAGTACTTC. Translated, it gives CASSRPGQGAYEQYF. The complete variable domain, with remaining parts taken from reference TRBV18 and TRBJ2-7, reads NAGVMQNPRHLVRRRGQEARLRCSPMKGHSHVYWYRQLPEEGLKFMVYLQKENIIDESGMPKERFSAEFPKEGPSILRIQQVVRGDSAAYFCASSRPGQGAYEQYFGPGTRLTVT.

CDR3 sequence (DNA): TGTGCCAGCACGACAGGGGATAATTCACCCCTCCACTTT. The encoded protein is CASTTGDNSPLHF. The J gene is TRBJ1-6, the V gene TRBV6-5, with 8 positions matching TRBD1. V was clipped by 7 bases and J by 5 bases; unmatched bases: 1. This CDR3 has 13 amino acids. Germline assignment: CDR1 MNHEY and CDR2 SVGAGI.

With regard to this clone: At one end the junction does not follow the germline gene, possibly because of a read error. The chain joins TRBV4-1 to TRBJ1-3; TRBD1 aligns across 7 bases. Germline V gives CDR1 MGHRA, CDR2 YSYEKL. The CDR3 extends over 16 amino acids. The DNA for the CDR3 is TGCGCCAACAGCCAAGACCGGGGACAGATACTAAACACCATATATTTT. Translating gives CANSQDRGQILNTIYF.

The CDR3 region is CASSEYRGDTEAFF. The CDR3 DNA reads TGTGCCAGCAGTGAGTACAGGGGCGACACTGAAGCTTTCTTT. V gene TRBV2 combines with J gene TRBJ1-1, with TRBD1 matching over 7 bases. The V and J ends lost 3 bases and 3 bases, in that order; junction bases with no gene match: 4. The CDR3 is 14 residues long. Germline assignment: CDR1 SNHLY and CDR2 FYNNEI.

This clone appeared a few times. V and J are TRBV9 and TRBJ1-1; D possibly corresponds to TRBD1 (6 bases). V gave up 2 bases and J gave up 0 bases, with 11 bases separating them. The germline V gene encodes CDR1 SGDLS and CDR2 YYNGEE. This CDR3 has 15 amino acids. CDR3 nucleotides: TGTGCCAGCAGCGTCCAAGACAGGATGAACACTGAAGCTTTCTTT. Translating it yields CASSVQDRMNTEAFF.

The chain combines TRBV6-5 with TRBJ1-1; the D is unclear. CDR1 MNHEY and CDR2 SVGAGI come from the germline V gene. V was trimmed by 7 bases and J by 5 bases, leaving 8 bases between them. This CDR3 is built from 11 residues. The CDR3 loop is CASTRRTEAFF. The CDR3, as DNA: TGTGCCAGCACTCGTCGGACTGAAGCTTTCTTT.

The chain has TRBV9 and TRBJ1-1; D is unclear. Looked up from germline, CDR1 is SGDLS and CDR2 is YYNGEE. The CDR3 spans 14 residues. Trimming removed 1 base at V and 4 bases at J, with 11 bases between. Here the CDR3 DNA reads TGTGCCAGCAGCGTAAGCGCGAGTAGCACTGAAGCTTTCTTT. Its translation is CASSVSASSTEAFF.

V and J are TRBV18 and TRBJ2-7; D unclear. Germline CDR1 is KGHSH and CDR2 is LQKENI. This CDR3 contains 12 residues. V lost 5 bases and J 4 bases, leaving 9 bases between the germline ends. CDR3 in DNA: TGTGCCAGCTCAGTGGACGGGTACGAGCAGTACTTC. Residues: CASSVDGYEQYF.

The chain has TRBV28 and TRBJ2-7; 11 positions agree with TRBD2. V lost 8 bases to trimming and J lost 2 bases; unmatched junction nucleotides: 8. The CDR3 runs 15 residues. Germline-derived CDR1 and CDR2 are MDHEN and SYDVKM. CDR3 bases: TGTGCCAGCGTCCTTAGCGGGGGGGAAACCTACGAGCAGTACTTC. Translation: CASVLSGGETYEQYF.

The chain joins TRBV5-1 to TRBJ2-5; D perhaps matches TRBD2 (5 bases). Looked up from germline, CDR1 is SGHRS and CDR2 is YFSETQ. The CDR3 sequence is 19 residues long. V was pared by 2 bases and J by 0 bases, with 23 bases between. DNA of the CDR3: TGCGCCAGCAGCTTAGGCCGACGGACCTTAGGACTGTACCAAGAGACCCAGTACTTC. It codes for CASSLGRRTLGLYQETQYF.